The source of this TCR beta chain is a study of T cell repertoires in cytomegalovirus infection. Study-wide background: Recently described HLA-C-restricted plus well-studied HLA-B-restricted CMV epitopes were used. It was the public TCR beta signatures that indicated both CMV infection and matching HLA type. General study results and limits: Using cumulative public TCR beta family frequency, the authors identified those who carried CMV together with the relevant HLA. Dominating the ex vivo response were HLA-C-restricted CMV-specific TCR beta clonotypes.

TCRdb ran MiXCR on the reads and lists one entry per CDR3 protein. The repertoire holds hundreds of thousands of distinct CDR3 sequences, with approximately 32% as singletons. Trimming took off 4 bases at V and 4 bases at J, with 13 bases between the two ends. From germline, CDR1 is MDHEN and CDR2 SYDVKM. CDR3 length: 14 amino acids. A remark on this clonotype: Its antigen is unidentified.

Sequences were derived from cultured CD8+ T cells from PBMCs, sampled from culture after CMV antigen stimulation. The rearrangement uses TRBV28 and TRBJ1-1; D is uncertain. This receptor was obtained from a human donor in good health (CMV status not recorded). Some clones in this sample may be carry-over from other donors' samples. CDR3 protein: CASSSSGWPTEAFF. CDR3 nucleotides: TGTGCCAGCAGTTCATCGGGTTGGCCCACTGAAGCTTTCTTT.